The next 9 T cell receptor beta chains were all read from a single sample in a study of blood T cell repertoires in COVID-19. TCRdb's table, derived via immunoSEQ multiplex PCR, lists solely in-frame clones and lacks some. Seen here are about 170,000 clones, approximately 83% observed once, and the top ten hold roughly a tenth. Material: peripheral blood. The origin of the receptors is a man in his 70s with active or convalescent COVID-19.

V and J are TRBV6-5 and TRBJ2-5; no definite D call. This CDR3 has 13 amino acids. The V end was cut by 6 bases, the J end by 2 bases, with 10 bases between. Germline CDR1 is MNHEY and CDR2 is SVGAGI. CDR3 region: CASRAPGQETQYF. As DNA, the CDR3 is TGTGCCAGCAGGGCCCCAGGTCAAGAGACCCAGTACTTC.

The J gene is TRBJ1-3, the V gene TRBV7-9, with no clear D. Germline V gene data show CDR1 as SEHNR and CDR2 as FQNEAQ (reference sequence). Trimming left V 1 base short and J 2 bases short, with 6 bases between. CDR3 length: 14 residues. CDR3 loop: CASSLGTTGNTIYF. The DNA of the CDR3 is TGTGCCAGCAGCTTAGGGACTACTGGAAACACCATATATTTT.

The V call is TRBV30, the J call TRBJ1-6; D not resolved. V shed 3 bases and J shed 0 bases, with 9 bases lying between them. The CDR3 is made up of 15 amino acids. The germline V gene encodes CDR1 GTSNPN and CDR2 SVGIG (reference sequence). This CDR3 is CAWSGGLSYNSPLHF. As DNA, the CDR3 is TGTGCCTGGAGCGGAGGTCTCTCCTATAATTCACCCCTCCACTTT.

This chain links TRBV28 with TRBJ1-2, with 7 nucleotides matching TRBD1. Germline values: CDR1 MDHEN, CDR2 SYDVKM. The CDR3 covers 12 residues. Trimming took 5 bases from V and 8 from J; bases not matched to a gene: 5. The CDR3 sequence is CASSDRVKGYTF. CDR3 coding DNA: TGTGCCAGCAGTGACAGGGTGAAGGGCTACACCTTC.

The rearrangement joins TRBV9 to TRBJ2-2; D ambiguous. V was trimmed by 4 bases and J by 4 bases, leaving 11 bases between them. CDR1 is SGDLS, CDR2 YYNGEE, per germline. The CDR3 is 14 residues long. The CDR3 loop is CASSPQIATGELFF. The CDR3 DNA reads TGTGCCAGCAGCCCTCAGATTGCCACCGGGGAGCTGTTTTTT.

The chain carries TRBV19 and TRBJ2-5; 7 bases agree with TRBD1. Germline V gene sequence: CDR1 LNHDA, CDR2 SQIVND (reference sequence). With V trimmed by 4 bases and J by 5 bases, 10 bases remained unmatched. The CDR3 sequence is 15 residues long. CDR3 loop: CASSKGPRGIETQYF. CDR3 DNA: TGTGCCAGTAGTAAGGGACCCAGGGGGATCGAGACCCAGTACTTC.

This clone was seen only a few times. The CDR3 spells CASRPGTGSPEAFF. Here the CDR3 DNA reads TGCGCCAGCAGACCCGGGACAGGGTCGCCTGAAGCTTTCTTT. The gene calls are TRBV5-1 and TRBJ1-1; 9 bases map to TRBD1. V was clipped by 5 bases and J by 6 bases; unmatched bases: 8. This CDR3 has 14 residues. From germline, CDR1 is SGHRS and CDR2 YFSETQ.

The chain employs TRBV10-3 and TRBJ2-1; 8 bases map to TRBD1. This CDR3 comprises 13 residues. The V gene's germline CDR1 is ENHRY and CDR2 SYGVKD. Trimming cost V 6 bases and J 3 bases; bases outside gene matches: 1. This CDR3 reads CAIRQGVYNEQFF. The CDR3 DNA follows: TGTGCCATCAGACAGGGGGTCTACAATGAGCAGTTCTTC.

The chain's CDR3 is CASRPSSIGSYEQYF. Here the CDR3 DNA reads TGTGCCAGCAGGCCAAGTTCGATCGGGTCCTACGAGCAGTACTTC. V and J are TRBV6-5 and TRBJ2-7, with D unclear. The CDR3 totals 15 residues. CDR1 is MNHEY, CDR2 SVGAGI, per germline. V gave up 6 bases and J gave up 1 base, with 16 bases separating them.